Listed below are T cell receptor beta chains from one sample, sequenced in a study of tumor-infiltrating lymphocytes in primary liver carcinoma. TCRdb reanalysed the multiplex PCR reads using MiXCR and keeps one entry per CDR3 protein. The sample shows tens of thousands of distinct CDR3 sequences, 72% of them seen only once. The sample comprised liver tumor tissue from sampling region 1. All receptors come from a middle-aged man with primary liver carcinoma and hepatitis B virus infection. The CDR3 runs from the conserved cysteine through the conserved F or W. The D gene is left open where the match is weak. Expanded clones are given a class, and other clones once, few, many or no size at all.

j_call: TRBJ2-1; d_call: .; v_call: TRBV14; clone_size: .; cdr3_nt: TGTGCCAGCAGTCAAGGTCTTAGGTCCTACAAAGAGCAGTTCTTC; cdr3_aa: CASSQGLRSYKEQFF
j_call: TRBJ1-1; d_call: .; v_call: TRBV6-5; clone_size: many; cdr3_nt: TGTGCCAGCAGTTTCGACGATTCGAACACTGAAGCTTTCTTT; cdr3_aa: CASSFDDSNTEAFF
j_call: TRBJ2-2; d_call: TRBD2; v_call: TRBV6-5; clone_size: .; cdr3_nt: TGTGCCAACAGTTCCTTGAGCGGGAGGACTACTGGGGAGCTGTTCTTT; cdr3_aa: CANSSLSGRTTGELFF
j_call: TRBJ2-7; d_call: TRBD2; v_call: TRBV4-1; clone_size: .; cdr3_nt: TGCGCCAGCAGCCGCGATACGGGACTAGCGTACTCTTACGAGCAGTACTTC; cdr3_aa: CASSRDTGLAYSYEQYF
j_call: TRBJ2-5; d_call: TRBD1; v_call: TRBV4-1; clone_size: .; cdr3_nt: TGCGCCAGCAGCCAAAACAGGGGCCAAGAGATCCAGCACTTC; cdr3_aa: CASSQNRGQEIQHF
j_call: TRBJ2-2; d_call: TRBD1; v_call: TRBV12-3/TRBV12-4; clone_size: .; cdr3_nt: TGTGCCAGCAATTTAATGCCGGGACAGGGGGCAGTAGCCGGGGAGCTGTTTTTT; cdr3_aa: CASNLMPGQGAVAGELFF
j_call: TRBJ2-3; d_call: .; v_call: TRBV6-1; clone_size: many; cdr3_nt: TGTGCCAGCAGCCCGGACAGGGTCCGTTGGGGTTCGGCGGGAGCTCGGGCAGATACGCAGTATTTT; cdr3_aa: CASSPDRVRWGSAGARADTQYF
j_call: TRBJ2-3; d_call: TRBD2; v_call: TRBV10-1; clone_size: .; cdr3_nt: TGCGCCAGCAATGATGGGGGACTAGCGGAGGATGACGATACGCAGTATTTT; cdr3_aa: CASNDGGLAEDDDTQYF
j_call: TRBJ2-3; d_call: TRBD2; v_call: TRBV18; clone_size: few; cdr3_nt: TGTGCCAGCTCATCGGGACTAGCGGGAAACACAGATACGCAGTATTTT; cdr3_aa: CASSSGLAGNTDTQYF
j_call: TRBJ2-5; d_call: TRBD1; v_call: TRBV2; clone_size: many; cdr3_nt: TGTGCCAGCAGTGGAGGGGGCGAGACCCAGTACTTC; cdr3_aa: CASSGGGETQYF
j_call: TRBJ2-7; d_call: TRBD2; v_call: TRBV5-4; clone_size: many; cdr3_nt: TGTGCCAGCAGCCTAACCGCGGGCGGGAGGTCCCCCTACGAGCAGTACTTC; cdr3_aa: CASSLTAGGRSPYEQYF
j_call: TRBJ1-2; d_call: .; v_call: TRBV5-1; clone_size: .; cdr3_nt: TGCGCCAGCAGCTTGGCCGGTGACAACTATGGCTACACCTTC; cdr3_aa: CASSLAGDNYGYTF
j_call: TRBJ1-2; d_call: .; v_call: TRBV5-5; clone_size: many; cdr3_nt: TGTGCCAGCAGCACCCGGACAGATTTTAACTATGGCTACACCTTC; cdr3_aa: CASSTRTDFNYGYTF
j_call: TRBJ2-1; d_call: .; v_call: TRBV19; clone_size: .; cdr3_nt: TGTGCCAGTAGTTTGGACAGAAACAATGAGCAGTTCTTC; cdr3_aa: CASSLDRNNEQFF
j_call: TRBJ2-7; d_call: .; v_call: TRBV6-6; clone_size: few; cdr3_nt: TGTGCCAGTAGACGAGAAAGTGGTTACGGGCAGTACTTC; cdr3_aa: CASRRESGYGQYF
j_call: TRBJ2-1; d_call: .; v_call: TRBV6-5; clone_size: .; cdr3_nt: TGTGCCAGCAGTTACGGGCAGGTGTCCTACAATGAGCAGTGCTTC; cdr3_aa: CASSYGQVSYNEQCF
j_call: TRBJ2-7; d_call: TRBD1; v_call: TRBV11-1; clone_size: .; cdr3_nt: TGTGCCAACAGCCCTCCGGGACAGGAAATGTACGAGCAGTACTTC; cdr3_aa: CANSPPGQEMYEQYF
j_call: TRBJ2-5; d_call: .; v_call: TRBV7-9; clone_size: many; cdr3_nt: TGTGCCAGCAGCTTATTAACAGGGGGGGTCCAAGAGACCCAGTACTTC; cdr3_aa: CASSLLTGGVQETQYF
j_call: TRBJ2-7; d_call: .; v_call: TRBV12-3/TRBV12-4; clone_size: .; cdr3_nt: TGTGACAGCAGCTGGTGGAAGTACGAGCAGTACTTC; cdr3_aa: CDSSWWKYEQYF
j_call: TRBJ2-5; d_call: TRBD2; v_call: TRBV12-3/TRBV12-4; clone_size: .; cdr3_nt: TGTGCCAGCTTTCCTAACGGGGGGACAGAGACCCAGTACTTC; cdr3_aa: CASFPNGGTETQYF
j_call: TRBJ2-5; d_call: TRBD1; v_call: TRBV7-3; clone_size: .; cdr3_nt: TGTGCCAGCGCATTAGGGGGCGAGGGGACCCAATACTTC; cdr3_aa: CASALGGEGTQYF
j_call: TRBJ2-7; d_call: TRBD2; v_call: TRBV28; clone_size: .; cdr3_nt: TGTGCCAGCACTTTAACGGGGGGGGTCTACGAGCAGTACTTC; cdr3_aa: CASTLTGGVYEQYF
j_call: TRBJ2-3; d_call: TRBD1; v_call: TRBV6-1; clone_size: .; cdr3_nt: TGTGCCAGCGGTGTGCGACAGGGACCTGCTGGAGATACGCAGTATTTT; cdr3_aa: CASGVRQGPAGDTQYF
j_call: TRBJ1-1; d_call: .; v_call: TRBV6-5; clone_size: .; cdr3_nt: TGTGCCGGCAGCTTGGGGGGAGCGAACACTGAAACTTTCTTT; cdr3_aa: CAGSLGGANTETFF
j_call: TRBJ1-6; d_call: .; v_call: TRBV14; clone_size: .; cdr3_nt: TGTGTCAGCAGCCAGTGGCGGGGTAATTCACCCCTCCACTTT; cdr3_aa: CVSSQWRGNSPLHF
j_call: TRBJ2-3; d_call: TRBD2; v_call: TRBV6-1; clone_size: .; cdr3_nt: TGTGCCAGCAGTGAAGTCGGACTAGATCCCTTGGAAACAGATACGCAGTATTTT; cdr3_aa: CASSEVGLDPLETDTQYF
j_call: TRBJ2-7; d_call: .; v_call: TRBV7-8; clone_size: .; cdr3_nt: TGTGCCAGCAGCTTAGTGTGGCCAGACTTCTACGAGCAGTATTTC; cdr3_aa: CASSLVWPDFYEQYF
j_call: TRBJ1-6; d_call: .; v_call: TRBV20-1; clone_size: .; cdr3_nt: TGCAGTGCTAGAGTGTATAATTCACCCCTCCACTTT; cdr3_aa: CSARVYNSPLHF
j_call: TRBJ1-4; d_call: .; v_call: TRBV7-9; clone_size: .; cdr3_nt: TGTGCCAGCAGCGGAACGACAGGCCTAAATGAAGGACTGTTTTTT; cdr3_aa: CASSGTTGLNEGLFF
j_call: TRBJ2-3; d_call: .; v_call: TRBV6-6; clone_size: .; cdr3_nt: TGTGCCAACAGCTTCATCGGAGAGGGCACAGATACGCAGTATTTT; cdr3_aa: CANSFIGEGTDTQYF
j_call: TRBJ2-1; d_call: .; v_call: TRBV11-2; clone_size: .; cdr3_nt: TGTACCAGCGGCCTCTCCTACCGGGGCCCCGTGAAACAGGTTCGCTCCTACAATGAGCAGTTCTTC; cdr3_aa: CTSGLSYRGPVKQVRSYNEQFF
j_call: TRBJ1-1; d_call: .; v_call: TRBV11-3; clone_size: .; cdr3_nt: TGTGCCAGCAGTTTCTCACTCATGAACACTGAAACTTTCTTT; cdr3_aa: CASSFSLMNTETFF
j_call: TRBJ1-1; d_call: TRBD1; v_call: TRBV6-5; clone_size: .; cdr3_nt: TGTACCAGCAGTTACTCGACAGGGGTAGGGAACACTGAAGCTTTCTTC; cdr3_aa: CTSSYSTGVGNTEAFF
j_call: TRBJ2-3; d_call: .; v_call: TRBV28; clone_size: many; cdr3_nt: TGTGCCAGCAGTGAAAACTCACTCGACAGGAGTAGCACAGATACGCAGTATTTT; cdr3_aa: CASSENSLDRSSTDTQYF
j_call: TRBJ2-3; d_call: .; v_call: TRBV5-4; clone_size: .; cdr3_nt: TGTGTCAGTAGCTTGGGCCGGGAGAGACCAGATACGCAGTATTTT; cdr3_aa: CVSSLGRERPDTQYF
j_call: TRBJ2-1; d_call: .; v_call: TRBV12-3/TRBV12-4; clone_size: .; cdr3_nt: TGTGACAGCAATGGAGACTACGATGAGCAGTTCTTC; cdr3_aa: CDSNGDYDEQFF
j_call: TRBJ2-1; d_call: .; v_call: TRBV11-1; clone_size: .; cdr3_nt: TGTGCCAGTAGCAAAATTCGTGAACAGTTCTTC; cdr3_aa: CASSKIREQFF
j_call: TRBJ1-1; d_call: .; v_call: TRBV30; clone_size: .; cdr3_nt: TGTGCCTGGAGCGGTCGGGGGGGCCTGGGTGGAGCTTTCTTT; cdr3_aa: CAWSGRGGLGGAFF
j_call: TRBJ1-1; d_call: .; v_call: TRBV5-1; clone_size: .; cdr3_nt: TGCGCCAGCAGCTCCTGGGCTAACACTGAAGCCTTCTTT; cdr3_aa: CASSSWANTEAFF
j_call: TRBJ2-7; d_call: TRBD1; v_call: TRBV11-1; clone_size: once; cdr3_nt: TGTGCCTGCAGCCCTCCGGGACAGGGATTCTACGAGCAGTACTTC; cdr3_aa: CACSPPGQGFYEQYF
j_call: TRBJ2-7; d_call: TRBD2; v_call: TRBV29-1; clone_size: many; cdr3_nt: TGCAGCGTCAGCGTTCCGGGGGGGTCCCAGTACTTC; cdr3_aa: CSVSVPGGSQYF
j_call: TRBJ2-6; d_call: .; v_call: TRBV6-1; clone_size: .; cdr3_nt: TGCGCCAGCAGTTTCGATTGGGGAAGCTCTGGGGCCAACGTCCTGATTTTC; cdr3_aa: CASSFDWGSSGANVLIF
j_call: TRBJ2-3; d_call: TRBD1; v_call: TRBV29-1; clone_size: many; cdr3_nt: TGCAGCACCCGGACAGGAAACACAGATACGCAGTATTTT; cdr3_aa: CSTRTGNTDTQYF
j_call: TRBJ2-5; d_call: TRBD1; v_call: TRBV7-8; clone_size: many; cdr3_nt: TGTGCCAGCAGCTTCGGACAGGCCCAAGAGACCCAGTACTTC; cdr3_aa: CASSFGQAQETQYF
j_call: TRBJ2-1; d_call: TRBD2; v_call: TRBV12-3/TRBV12-4; clone_size: medium-sized; cdr3_nt: TGTGCCAGCAGTTCCCTGACTAGCGGGAGGCCGGATGAGCAGTTCTTC; cdr3_aa: CASSSLTSGRPDEQFF
j_call: TRBJ2-1; d_call: .; v_call: TRBV11-2; clone_size: few; cdr3_nt: TGTACCAGCTCCAACTGGCAGGGCCACAATGAGCAGTTCTTC; cdr3_aa: CTSSNWQGHNEQFF
j_call: TRBJ1-2; d_call: .; v_call: TRBV20-1; clone_size: .; cdr3_nt: TGCAGTGCTAGAGATAGGGAGGGCAGAGGAGGCTACACCTTC; cdr3_aa: CSARDREGRGGYTF
j_call: TRBJ2-7; d_call: .; v_call: TRBV9; clone_size: .; cdr3_nt: TGTGTCAGCAGCGTAGGGGGGGTCATGGACGAGCAGTACTTC; cdr3_aa: CVSSVGGVMDEQYF
j_call: TRBJ2-1; d_call: .; v_call: TRBV6-5; clone_size: .; cdr3_nt: TGTGCCAACAGTTATGGGTATGATTACAATGAACAGTTCTTC; cdr3_aa: CANSYGYDYNEQFF
j_call: TRBJ2-1; d_call: TRBD2; v_call: TRBV10-3; clone_size: once; cdr3_nt: TGTGCCATCAGTGTTAGACTAGCGGGAGGGGGAGGTGAGCAGTTCTTC; cdr3_aa: CAISVRLAGGGGEQFF
j_call: TRBJ2-7; d_call: .; v_call: TRBV12-3/TRBV12-4; clone_size: .; cdr3_nt: TGTGCCATCAACACGACAGGAGTCTACGAGCAGTACTTC; cdr3_aa: CAINTTGVYEQYF
j_call: TRBJ2-1; d_call: .; v_call: TRBV12-3/TRBV12-4; clone_size: few; cdr3_nt: TGTGCCAGCAGTTGGCTAGGTCCCAATGAGCAGTTCTTC; cdr3_aa: CASSWLGPNEQFF
j_call: TRBJ2-3; d_call: .; v_call: TRBV7-2; clone_size: .; cdr3_nt: TGTGTCAGCAGCTTACAGGCTCACCGAGCAGATACGCAGTATTTT; cdr3_aa: CVSSLQAHRADTQYF